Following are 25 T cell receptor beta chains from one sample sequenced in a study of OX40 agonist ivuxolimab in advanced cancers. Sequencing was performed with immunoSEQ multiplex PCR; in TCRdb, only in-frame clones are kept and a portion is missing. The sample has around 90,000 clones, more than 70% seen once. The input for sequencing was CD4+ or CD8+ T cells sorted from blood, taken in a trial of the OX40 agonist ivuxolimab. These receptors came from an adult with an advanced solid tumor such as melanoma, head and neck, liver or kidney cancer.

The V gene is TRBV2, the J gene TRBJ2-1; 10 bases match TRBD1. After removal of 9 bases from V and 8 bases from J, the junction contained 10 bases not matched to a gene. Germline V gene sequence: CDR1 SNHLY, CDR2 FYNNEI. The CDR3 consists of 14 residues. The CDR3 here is CASLTGTGVDEQFF. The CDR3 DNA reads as TGTGCCAGTCTTACCGGGACAGGGGTTGATGAGCAGTTCTTC.

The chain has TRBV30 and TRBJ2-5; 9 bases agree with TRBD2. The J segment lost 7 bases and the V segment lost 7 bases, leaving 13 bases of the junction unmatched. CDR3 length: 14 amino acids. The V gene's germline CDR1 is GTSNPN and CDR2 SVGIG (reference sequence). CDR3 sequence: CASSGREGPGTQYF. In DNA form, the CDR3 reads TGTGCCTCCTCGGGGCGGGAGGGCCCCGGGACCCAGTACTTC.

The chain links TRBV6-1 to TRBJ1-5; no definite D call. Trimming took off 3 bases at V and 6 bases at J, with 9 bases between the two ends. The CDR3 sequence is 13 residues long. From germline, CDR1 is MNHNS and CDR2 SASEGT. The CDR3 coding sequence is TGTGCCAGCAGTGACCTATTGAGTCAGCCCCAGCATTTT. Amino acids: CASSDLLSQPQHF.

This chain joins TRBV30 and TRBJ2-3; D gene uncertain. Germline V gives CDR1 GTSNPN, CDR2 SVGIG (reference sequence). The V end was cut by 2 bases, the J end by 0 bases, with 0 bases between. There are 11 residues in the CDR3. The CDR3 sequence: CAWSSTDTQYF. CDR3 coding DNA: TGTGCCTGGAGTAGCACAGATACGCAGTATTTT.

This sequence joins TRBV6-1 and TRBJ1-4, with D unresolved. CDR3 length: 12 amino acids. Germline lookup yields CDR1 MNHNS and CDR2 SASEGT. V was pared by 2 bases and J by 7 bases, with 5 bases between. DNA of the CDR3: TGTGCCAGCAGTGAATTGGGTGAAAAACTGTTTTTT. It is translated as CASSELGEKLFF.

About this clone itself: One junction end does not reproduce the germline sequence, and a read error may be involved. CDR3 DNA sequence: TGTGCCAGCAGTAAAGGGGGGAGGGGACTAGCGGGACAGAGCTCCTACAATGGGCAGTTCTTC. Encoded protein: CASSKGGRGLAGQSSYNGQFF. V is TRBV27 and J is TRBJ2-1; 13 bases match TRBD2. CDR3 length: 21 amino acids. Germline lookup yields CDR1 MNHEY and CDR2 SMNVEV (reference sequence).

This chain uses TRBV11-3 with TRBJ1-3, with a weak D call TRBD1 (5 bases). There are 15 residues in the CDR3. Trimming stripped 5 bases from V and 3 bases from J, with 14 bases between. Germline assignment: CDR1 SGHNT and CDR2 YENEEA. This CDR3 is CASSSLRQNGNTIYF. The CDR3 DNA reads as TGTGCCAGCAGCAGTTTACGACAGAATGGAAACACCATATATTTT.

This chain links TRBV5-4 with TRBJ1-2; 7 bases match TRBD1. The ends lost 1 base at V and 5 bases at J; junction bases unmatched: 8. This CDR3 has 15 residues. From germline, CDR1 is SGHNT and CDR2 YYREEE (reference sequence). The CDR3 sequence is CASSLTTGSRYGYTF. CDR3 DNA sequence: TGTGCCAGCAGCTTGACGACAGGGAGTCGGTATGGCTACACCTTC.

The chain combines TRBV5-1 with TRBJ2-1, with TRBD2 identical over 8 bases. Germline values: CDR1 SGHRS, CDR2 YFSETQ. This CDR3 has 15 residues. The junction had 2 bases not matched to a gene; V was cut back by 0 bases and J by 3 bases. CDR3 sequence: CASSLGSGIYNEQFF. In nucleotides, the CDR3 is TGCGCCAGCAGCTTGGGTAGCGGGATCTACAATGAGCAGTTCTTC.

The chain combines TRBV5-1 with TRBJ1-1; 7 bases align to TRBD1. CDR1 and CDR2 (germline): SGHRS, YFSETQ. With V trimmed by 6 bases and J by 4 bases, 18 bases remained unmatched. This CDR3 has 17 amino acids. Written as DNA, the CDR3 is TGCGCCAGCACCACGAACGAAGGGGGCGCTAAGGGCACTGAAGCTTTCTTT. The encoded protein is CASTTNEGGAKGTEAFF.

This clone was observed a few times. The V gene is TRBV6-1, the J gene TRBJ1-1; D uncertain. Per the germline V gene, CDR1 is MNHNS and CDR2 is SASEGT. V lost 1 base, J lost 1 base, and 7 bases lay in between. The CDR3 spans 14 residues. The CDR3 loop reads CASSEDTPNTEAFF. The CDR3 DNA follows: TGTGCCAGCAGTGAAGATACACCGAACACTGAAGCTTTCTTT.

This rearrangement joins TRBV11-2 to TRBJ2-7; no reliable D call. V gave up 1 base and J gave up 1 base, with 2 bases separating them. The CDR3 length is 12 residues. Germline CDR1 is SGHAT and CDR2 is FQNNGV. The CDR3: CASSLASYEQYF. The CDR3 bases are TGTGCCAGCAGCTTAGCTTCCTACGAGCAGTACTTC.

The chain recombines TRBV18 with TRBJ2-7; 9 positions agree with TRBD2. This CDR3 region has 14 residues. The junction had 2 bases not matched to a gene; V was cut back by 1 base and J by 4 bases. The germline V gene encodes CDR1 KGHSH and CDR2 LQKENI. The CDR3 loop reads CASSPLAGEYEQYV. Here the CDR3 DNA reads TGTGCCAGCTCACCACTAGCGGGAGAGTACGAGCAGTACGTC.

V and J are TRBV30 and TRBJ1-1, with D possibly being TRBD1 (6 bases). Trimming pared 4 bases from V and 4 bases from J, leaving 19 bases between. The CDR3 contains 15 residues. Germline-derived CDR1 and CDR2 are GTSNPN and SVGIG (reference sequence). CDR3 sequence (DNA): TGTGCCTGGATCCCGCCCGGGTTAGGGGGCACTGAAGCTTTCTTT. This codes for CAWIPPGLGGTEAFF.

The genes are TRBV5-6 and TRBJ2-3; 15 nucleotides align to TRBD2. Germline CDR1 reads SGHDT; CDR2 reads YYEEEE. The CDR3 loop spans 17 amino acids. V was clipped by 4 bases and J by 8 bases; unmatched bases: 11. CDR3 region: CASSVGGLAGGRGTQYF. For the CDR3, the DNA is TGTGCCAGCAGCGTTGGAGGACTAGCGGGAGGGCGGGGTACGCAGTATTTT.

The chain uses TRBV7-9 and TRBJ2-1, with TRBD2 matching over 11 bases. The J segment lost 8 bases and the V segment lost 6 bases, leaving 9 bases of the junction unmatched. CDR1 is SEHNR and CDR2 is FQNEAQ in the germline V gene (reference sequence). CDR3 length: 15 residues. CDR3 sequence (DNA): TGTGCCAGCAGTCTACTAGCGGGAGTGGGAGATGAGCAGTTCTTC. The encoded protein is CASSLLAGVGDEQFF.

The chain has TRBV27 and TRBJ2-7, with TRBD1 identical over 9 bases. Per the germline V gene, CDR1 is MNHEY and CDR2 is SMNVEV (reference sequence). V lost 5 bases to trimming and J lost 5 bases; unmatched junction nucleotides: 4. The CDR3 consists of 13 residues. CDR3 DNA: TGTGCCAGCAGTCGACAGGGGGGACACGAGCAGTACTTC. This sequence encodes CASSRQGGHEQYF.

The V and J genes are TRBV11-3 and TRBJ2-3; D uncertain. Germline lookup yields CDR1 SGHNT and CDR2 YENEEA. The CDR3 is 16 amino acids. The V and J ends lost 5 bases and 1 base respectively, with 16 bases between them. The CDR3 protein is CASSPGRRSGTDTQYF. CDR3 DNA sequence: TGTGCCAGCAGCCCCGGAAGGCGGTCTGGCACAGATACGCAGTATTTT. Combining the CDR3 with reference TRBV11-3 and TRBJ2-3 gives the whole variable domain EAGVVQSPRYKIIEKKQPVAFWCNPISGHNTLYWYLQNLGQGPELLIRYENEEAVDDSQLPKDRFSAERLKGVDSTLKIQPAELGDSAVYLCASSPGRRSGTDTQYFGPGTRLTVL.

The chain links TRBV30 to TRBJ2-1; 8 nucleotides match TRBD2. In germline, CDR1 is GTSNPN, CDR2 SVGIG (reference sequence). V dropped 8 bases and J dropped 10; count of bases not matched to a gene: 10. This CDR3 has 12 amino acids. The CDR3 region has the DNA TGTGCCCGCGGGACTAGTGGTTTAGAGCAGTTCTTC. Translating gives CARGTSGLEQFF.

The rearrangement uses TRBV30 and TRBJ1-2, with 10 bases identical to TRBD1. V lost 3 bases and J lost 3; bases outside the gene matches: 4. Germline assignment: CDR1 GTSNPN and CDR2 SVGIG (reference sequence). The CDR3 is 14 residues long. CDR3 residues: CAWSRQGADYGYTF. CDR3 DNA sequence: TGTGCCTGGAGCCGACAGGGGGCGGACTATGGCTACACCTTC. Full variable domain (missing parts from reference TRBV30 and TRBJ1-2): SQTIHQWPATLVQPVGSPLSLECTVEGTSNPNLYWYRQAAGRGLQLLFYSVGIGQISSEVPQNLSASRPQDRQFILSSKKLLLSDSGFYLCAWSRQGADYGYTFGSGTRLTVV.

CDR3 residues: CAWGSSGANVLTF. The DNA of the CDR3 is TGTGCCTGGGGGTCCTCTGGGGCCAACGTCCTGACTTTC. The chain recombines TRBV30 with TRBJ2-6; D is ambiguous. The V end lost 5 bases, the J end lost 0 bases, and 5 bases lay between the germline ends. This CDR3 spans 13 amino acids. Germline loops: CDR1 GTSNPN, CDR2 SVGIG (reference sequence).

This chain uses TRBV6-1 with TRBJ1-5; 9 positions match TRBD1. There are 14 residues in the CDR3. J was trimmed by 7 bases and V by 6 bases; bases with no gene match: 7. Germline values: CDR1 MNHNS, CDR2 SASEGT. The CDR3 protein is CASSAGTGSQPQHF. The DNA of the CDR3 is TGTGCCAGCAGCGCCGGGACAGGGTCCCAGCCCCAGCATTTT.

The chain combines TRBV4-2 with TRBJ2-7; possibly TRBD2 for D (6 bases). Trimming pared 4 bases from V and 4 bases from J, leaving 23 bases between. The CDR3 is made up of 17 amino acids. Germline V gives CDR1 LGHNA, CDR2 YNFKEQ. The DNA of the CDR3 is TGTGCCAGCAGCCTAAACCCCGGGACTGAATACCAATACGAGCAGTACTTC. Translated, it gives CASSLNPGTEYQYEQYF.

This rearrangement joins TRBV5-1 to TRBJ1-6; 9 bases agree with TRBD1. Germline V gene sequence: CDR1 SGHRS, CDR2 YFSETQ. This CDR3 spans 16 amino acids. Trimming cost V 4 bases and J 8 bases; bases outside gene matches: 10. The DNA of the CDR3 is TGCGCCAGCAGCGGGGGCATGGACAGGGGTTATTCACCCCTCCACTTT. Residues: CASSGGMDRGYSPLHF.

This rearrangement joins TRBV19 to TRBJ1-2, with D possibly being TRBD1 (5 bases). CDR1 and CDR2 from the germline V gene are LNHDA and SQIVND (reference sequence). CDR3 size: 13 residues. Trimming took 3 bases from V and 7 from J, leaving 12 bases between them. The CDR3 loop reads CASSISREFGYTF. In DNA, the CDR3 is TGTGCCAGTAGTATTTCCAGGGAATTTGGCTACACCTTC.